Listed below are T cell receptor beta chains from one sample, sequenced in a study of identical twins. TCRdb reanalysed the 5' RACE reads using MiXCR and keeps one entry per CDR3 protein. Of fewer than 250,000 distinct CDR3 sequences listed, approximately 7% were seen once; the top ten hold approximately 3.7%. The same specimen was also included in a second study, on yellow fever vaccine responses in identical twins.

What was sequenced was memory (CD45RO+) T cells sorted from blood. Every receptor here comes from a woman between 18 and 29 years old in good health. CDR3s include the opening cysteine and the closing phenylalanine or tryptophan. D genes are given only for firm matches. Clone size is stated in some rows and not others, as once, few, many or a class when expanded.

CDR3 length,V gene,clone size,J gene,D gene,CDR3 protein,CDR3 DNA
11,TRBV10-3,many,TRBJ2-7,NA,CAISTTSEQYF,TGTGCCATCAGCACAACTTCCGAGCAGTACTTC
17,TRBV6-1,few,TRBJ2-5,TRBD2,CASSLTSGGAHQETQYF,TGTGCCAGCAGTCTGACTAGCGGGGGGGCCCACCAAGAGACCCAGTACTTC
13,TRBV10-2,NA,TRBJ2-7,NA,CASDQGSVPEQYF,TGCGCCAGCGACCAGGGGTCCGTCCCGGAGCAGTACTTC
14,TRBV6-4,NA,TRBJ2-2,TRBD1,CASKGQVNTGELFF,TGTGCCAGCAAGGGACAGGTGAACACCGGGGAGCTGTTTTTT
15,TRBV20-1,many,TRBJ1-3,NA,CSARPDGSSGNTIYF,TGCAGTGCTAGACCAGACGGTAGCTCTGGAAACACCATATATTTT
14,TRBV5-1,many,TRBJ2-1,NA,CASGQQDLYNEQFF,TGCGCCAGCGGACAACAGGATCTTTATAATGAGCAGTTCTTC
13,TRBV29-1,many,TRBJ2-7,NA,CSAGELGPYEQYF,TGCAGCGCCGGAGAACTAGGGCCCTACGAGCAGTACTTC
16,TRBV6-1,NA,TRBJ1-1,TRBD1,CASTSRTGKIGTEAFF,TGTGCCAGCACCAGCCGGACAGGAAAGATTGGCACTGAAGCTTTCTTT
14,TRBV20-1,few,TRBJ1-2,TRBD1,CSARQGAEVDGYTF,TGCAGTGCTCGACAGGGGGCCGAGGTGGATGGCTACACCTTC
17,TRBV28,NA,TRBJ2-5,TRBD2,CASSLIGASGSQETQYF,TGTGCCAGCAGTTTAATCGGGGCTAGCGGGAGTCAAGAGACCCAGTACTTC
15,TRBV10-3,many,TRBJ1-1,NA,CAIRPTLAGNTEAFF,TGTGCCATCAGACCTACGCTTGCGGGGAACACTGAAGCTTTCTTT
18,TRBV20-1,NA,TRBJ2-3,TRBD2,CSAPLTTSGGASTDTQYF,TGCAGTGCTCCGCTCACAACTAGCGGGGGGGCTAGCACAGATACGCAGTATTTT